The clone carrying this TCR beta chain was seen a few times. The data derive from a study of T cell responses to AZD1222 COVID-19 vaccine. Clones were read by immunoSEQ multiplex PCR, and TCRdb kept only the in-frame ones, dropping some. Of about 75,000 clones in the sample, about 91% are singletons; the top ten hold about 9%. Germline V gene sequence: CDR1 MNHEY, CDR2 SVGEGT. V dropped 5 bases and J dropped 6 bases, with 20 bases sitting between them. The CDR3 is made up of 16 amino acids. The chain joins TRBV6-2 or TRBV6-3 to TRBJ2-1, with D possibly matching TRBD2 (6 bases). The origin of this receptor is an adult who received the MenACWY meningococcal vaccine as a control. The specimen comprised peripheral blood, sampled 28 days after the second dose of the MenACWY control vaccine. The CDR3 spells CASSPRDWTRPNEQFF. The DNA for the CDR3 is TGTGCCAGCAGTCCGAGGGACTGGACGAGACCCAATGAGCAGTTCTTC.